This TCR beta chain originates from a study of T cells after yellow fever vaccination. This clonotype appeared a few times. Its antigen remains unknown. Study results and caveats: Weaker in magnitude, the secondary response showed a faster peak on day 5 versus 15. The booster response re-showed most primary clones: more than 95% CD4, approximately 90% CD8. Abundant contaminating clonotypes from the bulk population could appear in FACS-sorted repertoires.

Trimming at V came to 4 bases and at J to 3 bases, leaving 12 bases not matched to a gene. Per germline, CDR1 DFQATT and CDR2 SNEGSKA (reference sequence). This CDR3 region has 15 residues. 5'RACE template switching generated TCR cDNA, adding a universal primer site and UMIs. Each CDR3 protein is one row after TCRdb ran MiXCR on the 5' RACE reads. Here the sample spans about 230,000 distinct CDR3 sequences, 6.5% to 7.5% being singletons. The specimen comprised CD4+ T cells sorted from PBMCs, sampled on the day of the yellow fever booster vaccination. This chain uses TRBV20-1 with TRBJ2-7; 7 nucleotides align to TRBD2. The sequence derives from a man aged 25 to 40 who received the YFV17D yellow fever vaccine. CDR3: CSATPRGRALYEQYF. CDR3 bases: TGCAGTGCTACTCCCCGGGGGAGGGCCCTCTACGAGCAGTACTTC.